Each of the 27 T cell receptor beta chains below was sequenced from the same sample in a study of OX40 agonist ivuxolimab in advanced cancers. TCRdb keeps only in-frame clones here, not all; method: immunoSEQ multiplex PCR. The table lists approximately 44,000 clones, less than 90% of them singletons, with around 5% in the top ten. This specimen consisted of CD4+ or CD8+ T cells sorted from blood, obtained in a trial of the OX40 agonist ivuxolimab. The receptors were sampled from an adult with an advanced solid tumor such as melanoma, head and neck, liver or kidney cancer.

As to this clone: Other DNA sequences in this specimen translate into the identical CDR3. The chain employs TRBV12-5 and TRBJ1-1; the D is unclear. This CDR3 region has 13 residues. The V end was cut by 4 bases, the J end by 7 bases, with 13 bases between. Germline CDR1 LGHNT, CDR2 FRNRAP. The CDR3 region is CASGSFFPFEAFF. CDR3 DNA: TGTGCTAGTGGTTCCTTTTTCCCTTTTGAAGCTTTCTTT. Complete variable domain (other parts from reference TRBV12-5 and TRBJ1-1): DARVTQTPRHKVTEMGQEVTMRCQPILGHNTVFWYRQTMMQGLELLAYFRNRAPLDDSGMPKDRFSAEMPDATLATLKIQPSEPRDSAVYFCASGSFFPFEAFFGQGTRLTVV.

V is TRBV6-5 and J is TRBJ2-7; D uncertain. Germline CDR1 is MNHEY and CDR2 is SVGAGI. The CDR3 consists of 13 residues. V lost 5 bases to trimming and J lost 4 bases, with 12 bases between them. This CDR3 reads CASSHRWSYEQYF. CDR3 coding DNA: TGTGCCAGCAGTCACCGGTGGTCGTACGAGCAGTACTTC.

The J gene is TRBJ2-3, the V gene TRBV10-3, with TRBD1 matching 7 bases. Germline-derived CDR1 and CDR2 are ENHRY and SYGVKD. This CDR3 region has 15 residues. V gave up 6 bases and J gave up 0 bases; unmatched junction bases: 6. The CDR3 DNA reads as TGTGCCATCAGAGGGGGCAAGGGTAGCACAGATACGCAGTATTTT. Amino acids: CAIRGGKGSTDTQYF.

This clone is classed as medium-sized. The rearrangement joins TRBV29-1 to TRBJ2-7; D is perhaps TRBD1 or TRBD2 (5 bases each). The length of the CDR3 is 13 residues. The V gene's germline CDR1 is SQVTM and CDR2 ANQGSEA. Deletions cut 6 bases from V and 2 bases from J, with 14 bases between. The CDR3, as DNA: TGCAGCGTAATCGGGGCCCTTCCCTACGAGCAGTACTTC. As protein: CSVIGALPYEQYF.

The gene calls are TRBV28 and TRBJ1-1, with D possibly matching TRBD1 (5 bases). Trimming left V 5 bases short and J 2 bases short, with 21 bases between. Per germline, CDR1 MDHEN and CDR2 SYDVKM. This CDR3 contains 17 residues. The CDR3 sequence: CASSSWRQGLRNTEAFF. CDR3 nucleotides: TGTGCCAGCAGTAGTTGGCGGCAGGGTTTAAGAAACACTGAAGCTTTCTTT. Full variable domain (outside the CDR3, taken from reference TRBV28 and TRBJ1-1): DVKVTQSSRYLVKRTGEKVFLECVQDMDHENMFWYRQDPGLGLRLIYFSYDVKMKEKGDIPEGYSVSREKKERFSLILESASTNQTSMYLCASSSWRQGLRNTEAFFGQGTRLTVV.

The table lists this clone with a few counts. The chain is built from TRBV6-1 and TRBJ2-7, with D unresolved. V lost 4 bases, J lost 9 bases, and 16 bases lay in between. The CDR3 covers 13 residues. Germline CDR1 and CDR2: MNHNS and SASEGT. The CDR3 DNA follows: TGTGCCAGCAGTGCCCTGTCCTTACTCGGGCAGTACTTC. This translates into CASSALSLLGQYF.

This clone was seen only a few times. The V gene is TRBV27, the J gene TRBJ2-1, with 10 bases identical to TRBD2. After removal of 4 bases from V and 7 bases from J, the junction contained 7 bases not matched to a gene. This CDR3 has 15 amino acids. Germline V gives CDR1 MNHEY, CDR2 SMNVEV (reference sequence). CDR3 residues: CASSCQAGGKNEQFF. CDR3 nucleotides: TGTGCCAGCAGTTGCCAAGCGGGAGGGAAAAATGAGCAGTTCTTC.

This chain links TRBV6-6 with TRBJ1-2, with TRBD1 matching over 10 bases. The CDR3 spans 12 residues. With 6 bases clipped from V and 5 bases from J, the junction kept 0 bases outside the gene matches. The germline V gene has CDR1 MNHNY and CDR2 SVGAGI (reference sequence). The CDR3 here is CASRGQGYGYTF. CDR3 in DNA: TGTGCCAGCAGGGGACAGGGGTATGGCTACACCTTC.

The gene calls are TRBV7-4 and TRBJ1-4; a weak D match, TRBD1 (6 bases). The V gene lost 2 bases and the J gene lost 10 bases, with 8 bases spanning the gap. The germline gives CDR1 SGHVT, CDR2 SQSDAQ. The CDR3 runs to 12 residues. The CDR3 DNA sequence: TGTGCCAGCAGCTTACTAGGGGGAAAACTGTTTTTT. Its translation is CASSLLGGKLFF.

This clone was detected only a few times. This chain connects TRBV2 to TRBJ1-5, with D unresolved. Germline assignment: CDR1 SNHLY and CDR2 FYNNEI. The V and J ends lost 4 bases and 1 base respectively, with 11 bases between them. This CDR3 comprises 15 residues. DNA for the CDR3: TGTGCCAGCAGTGCGGGCCCCTTAAGCAATCAGCCCCAGCATTTT. This codes for CASSAGPLSNQPQHF.

The chain employs TRBV2 and TRBJ1-5, with D perhaps TRBD1 (5 bases). Trimming stripped 2 bases from V and 4 bases from J, with 12 bases between. This CDR3 has 15 residues. CDR1 SNHLY and CDR2 FYNNEI come from the germline V gene. The CDR3 spells CASSENGNRNQPQHF. The DNA of the CDR3 is TGTGCCAGCAGTGAAAACGGGAACAGGAATCAGCCCCAGCATTTT. The entire variable domain, with the rest obtained from reference TRBV2 and TRBJ1-5, is as follows: EPEVTQTPSHQVTQMGQEVILRCVPISNHLYFYWYRQILGQKVEFLVSFYNNEISEKSEIFDDQFSVERPDGSNFTLKIRSTKLEDSAMYFCASSENGNRNQPQHFGDGTRLSIL.

In its sample, this clone was seen a few times. This chain joins TRBV19 and TRBJ1-1; D is ambiguous. Trimming removed 4 bases at V and 0 bases at J, with 9 bases between. Germline assignment: CDR1 LNHDA and CDR2 SQIVND (reference sequence). The CDR3 is made up of 14 amino acids. In nucleotides, the CDR3 is TGTGCCAGTAGTAATAGAGGGCTGAACACTGAAGCTTTCTTT. Translated: CASSNRGLNTEAFF. Full variable domain (outside the CDR3, taken from reference TRBV19 and TRBJ1-1): DGGITQSPKYLFRKEGQNVTLSCEQNLNHDAMYWYRQDPGQGLRLIYYSQIVNDFQKGDIAEGYSVSREKKESFPLTVTSAQKNPTAFYLCASSNRGLNTEAFFGQGTRLTVV.

DNA for the CDR3: TGTGCCTGGAGTCGACAGGGATACACTGAAGCTTTCTTT. Its protein product is CAWSRQGYTEAFF. The V call is TRBV30, the J call TRBJ1-1; TRBD1 aligns across 7 bases. CDR1 is GTSNPN, CDR2 SVGIG, per germline (reference sequence). This CDR3 spans 13 amino acids. Unmatched junction bases numbered 3, after V lost 2 bases and J lost 3 bases.

The J gene is TRBJ1-3, the V gene TRBV5-1; no firm D call. V was clipped by 2 bases and J by 3 bases, with 18 bases between them. Germline CDR1 SGHRS, CDR2 YFSETQ. The CDR3 is 17 residues long. CDR3: CASSFDQKGRSGNTIYF. In DNA, the CDR3 is TGCGCCAGCAGCTTCGACCAGAAAGGACGGAGTGGAAACACCATATATTTT.

The V and J genes are TRBV11-2 and TRBJ2-3; 8 nucleotides align to TRBD2. Germline CDR1 and CDR2: SGHAT and FQNNGV. Trimming took 2 bases from V and 4 from J; bases not matched to a gene: 8. CDR3 length equals 16 residues. CDR3 sequence reads: CASSLRSGSTPDTQYF. The CDR3 nucleotides are TGTGCCAGCAGCTTAAGAAGCGGGAGTACCCCAGATACGCAGTATTTT.

The chain recombines TRBV28 with TRBJ1-1, with D uncertain. CDR1 and CDR2 (germline): MDHEN, SYDVKM. The CDR3 has 15 residues. Trimming stripped 7 bases from V and 1 base from J, with 16 bases between. The DNA of the CDR3 is TGTGCCAGCAACCCGATTGGCAGGACGAACACTGAAGCTTTCTTT. The encoded protein is CASNPIGRTNTEAFF.

This sequence joins TRBV25-1 and TRBJ1-2, with D hard to call. V was pared by 3 bases and J by 8 bases, with 10 bases between. The CDR3 extends over 12 amino acids. In germline, CDR1 is MGHDK, CDR2 SYGVNS. CDR3 sequence: CASSDRGRGYTF. DNA for the CDR3: TGTGCCAGCAGTGACCGCGGAAGGGGCTACACCTTC.

This clone was detected only a few times. The J gene is TRBJ1-5, the V gene TRBV7-2; TRBD1 is a possible D gene (5 bases). The V gene lost 4 bases and the J gene lost 4 bases, with 8 bases spanning the gap. Germline CDR1 is SGHTA and CDR2 is FQGNSA. The CDR3 has 13 residues. Here the CDR3 reads CASSWGSNQPQHF. CDR3 DNA: TGTGCCAGCAGCTGGGGGAGTAATCAGCCCCAGCATTTT.

The chain's CDR3 is CASRRTGGWTEAFF. The CDR3 nucleotides are TGTGCCAGTAGGAGAACAGGGGGATGGACTGAAGCTTTCTTT. The chain is built from TRBV19 and TRBJ1-1; 8 bases are shared with TRBD1. Looked up from germline, CDR1 is LNHDA and CDR2 is SQIVND (reference sequence). With 6 bases clipped from V and 5 bases from J, the junction kept 8 bases outside the gene matches. CDR3 size: 14 residues. Complete variable domain (other parts from reference TRBV19 and TRBJ1-1): DGGITQSPKYLFRKEGQNVTLSCEQNLNHDAMYWYRQDPGQGLRLIYYSQIVNDFQKGDIAEGYSVSREKKESFPLTVTSAQKNPTAFYLCASRRTGGWTEAFFGQGTRLTVV.

The V and J genes are TRBV28 and TRBJ1-2; 9 positions agree with TRBD1. The length of the CDR3 is 14 residues. Losses at the gene ends were 6 bases for V and 8 bases for J; bases not matched to a gene: 10. Germline values: CDR1 MDHEN, CDR2 SYDVKM. CDR3 DNA: TGTGCCAGCAGGGCCATGGGACAGGGCGGAGGCTACACCTTC. This codes for CASRAMGQGGGYTF.

V usage is TRBV9 and J usage is TRBJ2-3; D remains unclear. CDR1 is SGDLS, CDR2 YYNGEE, per germline. V lost 2 bases to trimming and J lost 5 bases, with 15 bases between them. This CDR3 has 15 residues. CDR3 nucleotides: TGTGCCAGCAGCGTGACTCCCTCGTATGGAGATACGCAGTATTTT. Translated, it gives CASSVTPSYGDTQYF.

There are a few counts of this clone. The chain uses TRBV11-2 and TRBJ1-2; 8 positions agree with TRBD1. Trimming at V came to 1 base and at J to 3 bases, leaving 4 bases not matched to a gene. Germline CDR1 SGHAT, CDR2 FQNNGV. This CDR3 is built from 15 residues. The CDR3 coding sequence is TGTGCCAGCAGCTTAGTCGCAGGGGGCGACTATGGCTACACCTTC. This translates into CASSLVAGGDYGYTF.

The chain has TRBV11-2 and TRBJ1-1; TRBD1 agrees at 7 bases. CDR3 length: 17 amino acids. The germline V gene has CDR1 SGHAT and CDR2 FQNNGV. V trimming: 1 base; J trimming: 1 base; junction bases outside the gene matches: 9. Here the CDR3 DNA reads TGTGCCAGCAGCTTAGGTTTCGACAGGGTGACGAACACTGAAGCTTTCTTT. It translates to CASSLGFDRVTNTEAFF.

The chain couples TRBV4-2 to TRBJ2-7, with a possible D match to TRBD2 (6 bases). Trimming took off 4 bases at V and 0 bases at J, with 10 bases between the two ends. CDR3 length: 14 amino acids. Germline V gene data show CDR1 as LGHNA and CDR2 as YNFKEQ. CDR3 sequence: CASSPLGSSYEQYF. In DNA form, the CDR3 reads TGTGCCAGCAGCCCGCTCGGGAGCTCCTACGAGCAGTACTTC.

This sequence joins TRBV11-2 and TRBJ2-1; 10 positions agree with TRBD2. The V segment lost 0 bases and the J segment 9 bases; nucleotides outside the gene matches: 11. The CDR3 sequence is 17 residues long. The germline CDR1 and CDR2 sequences are SGHAT and FQNNGV. The CDR3 DNA follows: TGTGCCAGCAGCTTAGAGAGGGCTAGCGGGAGTTTTGGTGAGCAGTTCTTC. Its protein is CASSLERASGSFGEQFF.

The sample holds a few counts of this clone. The rearrangement joins TRBV28 to TRBJ1-1, with a weak D call TRBD1 (6 bases). Germline V lookup: CDR1 MDHEN, CDR2 SYDVKM. CDR3 length: 15 residues. Trimming took off 2 bases at V and 4 bases at J, with 14 bases between the two ends. The CDR3 spells CASSLRPGAGTEAFF. CDR3 in DNA: TGTGCCAGCAGTTTAAGACCGGGGGCGGGCACTGAAGCTTTCTTT.

The rearrangement joins TRBV19 to TRBJ2-1; D gene uncertain. This CDR3 region has 12 residues. Germline V gene lookup returns CDR1 LNHDA and CDR2 SQIVND (reference sequence). V gave up 3 bases and J gave up 5 bases, with 5 bases separating them. CDR3 nucleotide sequence: TGTGCCAGTAGTATGAGGCACAATGAGCAGTTCTTC. This gives the protein CASSMRHNEQFF. The full variable domain, completed using reference TRBV19 and TRBJ2-1, is DGGITQSPKYLFRKEGQNVTLSCEQNLNHDAMYWYRQDPGQGLRLIYYSQIVNDFQKGDIAEGYSVSREKKESFPLTVTSAQKNPTAFYLCASSMRHNEQFFGPGTRLTVL.